These 31 T cell receptor beta chains were all obtained from the same sample, sequenced in a study of blood T cell repertoires in COVID-19. The repertoire was sequenced with immunoSEQ multiplex PCR; TCRdb's copy has only in-frame clones and lacks some. The sample includes 350,000 or so clones, 90% of them seen just once. Sequenced sample: peripheral blood. Receptors originate from a man aged 18 to 29 with active or convalescent COVID-19.

This chain connects TRBV9 to TRBJ1-6; D unclear. The CDR3 totals 16 residues. Germline lookup yields CDR1 SGDLS and CDR2 YYNGEE. V lost 1 base to trimming and J lost 7 bases, with 15 bases between them. In DNA form, the CDR3 reads TGTGCCAGCAGCGTATCTCCGGAGACTCGCAATTCACCCCTCCACTTT. This gives the protein CASSVSPETRNSPLHF.

This chain links TRBV18 with TRBJ2-2, with TRBD1 matching over 7 bases. With V trimmed by 7 bases and J by 6 bases, 5 bases remained unmatched. Germline V gene sequence: CDR1 KGHSH, CDR2 LQKENI. This CDR3 comprises 13 residues. In DNA, the CDR3 is TGTGCCAGCTTCGAGGGGGCAGCCGGGGAGCTGTTTTTT. Translation: CASFEGAAGELFF.

The chain links TRBV7-8 to TRBJ2-5, with 9 bases aligning to TRBD2. CDR1 is SGHVS, CDR2 FQNEAQ, per germline. V trimming: 0 bases; J trimming: 2 bases; junction bases outside the gene matches: 7. This CDR3 region has 17 residues. The CDR3 region has the DNA TGTGCCAGCAGCTTAGCCCTTAGCGGGAGAGCACAAGAGACCCAGTACTTC. This encodes CASSLALSGRAQETQYF.

The CDR3 bases are TGTGCCAGCAGCTTGGGGGGAGGCGTCTATGGCTACACCTTC. Amino acids: CASSLGGGVYGYTF. The genes are TRBV5-4 and TRBJ1-2; no definite D call. Germline CDR1 and CDR2: SGHNT and YYREEE (reference sequence). Trimming removed 0 bases from V and 4 bases from J, with 10 bases in between. The length of the CDR3 is 14 residues. The full variable domain, with the rest looked up from reference TRBV5-4 and TRBJ1-2, is ETGVTQSPTHLIKTRGQQVTLRCSSQSGHNTVSWYQQALGQGPQFIFQYYREEENGRGNFPPRFSGLQFPNYSSELNVNALELDDSALYLCASSLGGGVYGYTFGSGTRLTVV.

This clone has a single count. V gene TRBV6-2 or TRBV6-3 combines with J gene TRBJ1-5; D is undetermined. CDR1 MNHEY and CDR2 SVGEGT come from the germline V gene. The V and J ends lost 6 bases and 7 bases respectively, with 16 bases between them. This CDR3 spans 14 amino acids. The CDR3 here is CASSPLGGRQPQHF. CDR3 DNA sequence: TGTGCCAGCAGCCCCTTGGGTGGGAGGCAGCCCCAGCATTTT.

V usage is TRBV7-8 and J usage is TRBJ2-5; possibly TRBD1 for D (7 bases). V dropped 4 bases and J dropped 5 bases, with 11 bases sitting between them. Germline-derived CDR1 and CDR2 are SGHVS and FQNEAQ. The CDR3 extends over 13 amino acids. CDR3 amino acids: CASSWRGRETQYF. The CDR3 DNA is TGTGCCAGCAGCTGGAGGGGGCGCGAGACCCAGTACTTC.

The V and J genes are TRBV5-1 and TRBJ2-7, with D perhaps matching TRBD2 (6 bases). CDR3 length: 14 amino acids. The V end lost 2 bases, the J end lost 0 bases, and 9 bases lay between the germline ends. CDR1 SGHRS and CDR2 YFSETQ come from the germline V gene. For the CDR3, the DNA is TGCGCCAGCAGCTTCTCGGGGGACTCCTACGAGCAGTACTTC. Translating gives CASSFSGDSYEQYF.

The rearrangement links TRBV6-4 to TRBJ2-1; TRBD2 aligns across 9 bases. The trim removed 6 bases at V and 5 bases at J, leaving 11 bases unmatched. Germline CDR1 and CDR2: MRHNA and SNTAGT. CDR3 length: 16 amino acids. CDR3 amino acids: CASRPYSGGGNNEQFF. The CDR3 coding sequence is TGTGCCAGCAGGCCCTATAGCGGGGGCGGTAACAATGAGCAGTTCTTC.

The rearrangement links TRBV7-8 to TRBJ1-2; D is possibly TRBD1 (5 bases). The CDR3 is made up of 15 amino acids. The V gene lost 5 bases and the J gene lost 7 bases, with 20 bases spanning the gap. Germline V gene sequence: CDR1 SGHVS, CDR2 FQNEAQ. CDR3 DNA sequence: TGTGCCAGCAGCCCTGCGGGGAGGGGTGGTGGTGGCTACACCTTC. It encodes CASSPAGRGGGGYTF.

The chain recombines TRBV19 with TRBJ2-1; TRBD2 is a possible D gene (5 bases). Germline V gene data show CDR1 as LNHDA and CDR2 as SQIVND (reference sequence). This CDR3 comprises 15 residues. Trimming took off 5 bases at V and 8 bases at J, with 19 bases between the two ends. CDR3 in amino acids: CASSDEGSPLDEQFF. CDR3 nucleotides: TGTGCCAGTAGTGACGAGGGTTCCCCATTGGATGAGCAGTTCTTC.

The chain combines TRBV7-2 with TRBJ1-2, with D possibly matching TRBD1 (6 bases). The CDR3 has 16 residues. V lost 1 base to trimming and J lost 5 bases, with 17 bases between them. Per germline, CDR1 SGHTA and CDR2 FQGNSA. Here the CDR3 reads CASSLENLQGLYGYTF. CDR3 coding DNA: TGTGCCAGCAGCTTAGAAAACTTACAGGGCCTATATGGCTACACCTTC.

The gene calls are TRBV24-1 and TRBJ1-5; TRBD1 agrees at 7 bases. The CDR3 sequence is 17 residues long. V shed 5 bases, J shed 0 bases, and the junction held 9 bases outside the gene matches. Germline V gene data show CDR1 as KGHDR and CDR2 as SFDVKD. CDR3 coding DNA: TGTGCCACCAGTGGGAACCGGGACAGTCTTAGCAATCAGCCCCAGCATTTT. It is translated as CATSGNRDSLSNQPQHF.

V is TRBV19 and J is TRBJ2-5, with 8 bases aligning to TRBD1. Per germline, CDR1 LNHDA and CDR2 SQIVND (reference sequence). The CDR3 sequence is 18 residues long. J was trimmed by 5 bases and V by 3 bases; bases with no gene match: 17. The CDR3 sequence: CASSIGWIRQGRGETQYF. For the CDR3, the DNA is TGTGCCAGTAGTATTGGGTGGATCCGACAGGGGCGAGGGGAGACCCAGTACTTC.

The chain couples TRBV4-2 to TRBJ2-7; TRBD2 agrees at 15 bases. The V gene end was trimmed by 4 bases and the J gene end by 7 bases; junction bases not matched to a gene: 2. The CDR3 has 14 residues. The germline gives CDR1 LGHNA, CDR2 YNFKEQ. CDR3 residues: CASSPGLAGGEQYF. CDR3 bases: TGTGCCAGCAGCCCGGGACTAGCGGGAGGTGAGCAGTACTTC.

This chain uses TRBV4-3 with TRBJ2-7; the D gene is possibly TRBD2 (6 bases). V was shortened by 0 bases and J by 3 bases, with 12 bases between the two germline ends. The CDR3 contains 15 residues. Germline V gene data show CDR1 as LGHNA and CDR2 as YSLEER. The CDR3 reads CASSQDGGLNYEQYF. CDR3 coding DNA: TGCGCCAGCAGCCAAGATGGCGGACTAAACTACGAGCAGTACTTC.

This rearrangement joins TRBV24-1 to TRBJ2-7; no clear D. Germline values: CDR1 KGHDR, CDR2 SFDVKD. Deletions cut 4 bases from V and 4 bases from J, with 4 bases between. This CDR3 is 11 amino acids long. The CDR3 region is CATSDGYEQYF. The CDR3, as DNA: TGTGCCACCAGTGACGGTTACGAGCAGTACTTC.

CDR3 amino acids: CASRGTFRETQYF. The CDR3 DNA reads TGTGCCAGCCGGGGGACGTTCAGGGAGACCCAGTACTTC. V usage is TRBV6-5 and J usage is TRBJ2-5, with a tentative D call TRBD2 (6 bases). The ends were cut back, 8 bases at V and 5 bases at J, with 15 bases in the middle. The CDR3 length is 13 residues. Germline CDR1 is MNHEY and CDR2 is SVGAGI.

The chain joins TRBV19 to TRBJ2-7; 12 nucleotides agree with TRBD1. This CDR3 contains 14 residues. V gave up 11 bases and J gave up 3 bases; unmatched junction bases: 8. Germline lookup yields CDR1 LNHDA and CDR2 SQIVND (reference sequence). CDR3 sequence: CASKRDRGRYEQYF. DNA for the CDR3: TGTGCCTCCAAGCGGGACAGGGGGCGCTACGAGCAGTACTTC.

V and J are TRBV7-8 and TRBJ2-2; D perhaps matches TRBD1 (5 bases). The V gene's germline CDR1 is SGHVS and CDR2 FQNEAQ. Trimming took 8 bases from V and 4 from J, leaving 14 bases between them. The CDR3 runs 14 residues. CDR3 loop: CASRVDSSTGELFF. The CDR3, as DNA: TGTGCCAGCCGGGTTGACAGCTCCACCGGGGAGCTGTTTTTT.

This chain links TRBV21-1 with TRBJ2-4; TRBD2 was called by the table and not checked on the DNA. TRBV21-1 is a documented pseudogene. CDR3 length equals 17 residues. The CDR3 is CASSTRGSGPIRCIQYF. CDR3 DNA sequence: TGTGCCAGCAGCACCCGGGGTAGCGGGCCGATCCGGTGCATTCAGTACTTC.

V usage is TRBV28 and J usage is TRBJ1-2, with D maybe TRBD1 (6 bases). V lost 3 bases, J lost 8 bases, and 10 bases lay in between. Per the germline V gene, CDR1 is MDHEN and CDR2 is SYDVKM. This CDR3 has 12 residues. CDR3 bases: TGTGCCAGCAGTTTGTTACAGGGAGGCTACACCTTC. Residues: CASSLLQGGYTF.

The chain uses TRBV6-6 and TRBJ2-7, with D possibly matching TRBD1 (6 bases). Trimming removed 0 bases from V and 2 bases from J, with 11 bases in between. In germline, CDR1 is MNHNY, CDR2 SVGAGI (reference sequence). The CDR3 runs to 15 residues. The CDR3 DNA reads as TGTGCCAGCAGTTACTCAGGGGGTAAGGCCTACGAGCAGTACTTC. Translating it yields CASSYSGGKAYEQYF.

The rearrangement links TRBV6-2 or TRBV6-3 to TRBJ2-4; possible D gene TRBD1, 6 bases. Trimming stripped 2 bases from V and 1 base from J, with 9 bases between. The CDR3 sequence is 15 residues long. Germline values: CDR1 MNHEY, CDR2 SVGEGT. The CDR3 coding sequence is TGTGCCAGCAGTTACGACAGGCTGGCCAAAAACATTCAGTACTTC. The encoded protein is CASSYDRLAKNIQYF.

This chain joins TRBV7-2 and TRBJ1-5, with D uncertain. The CDR3 consists of 15 residues. V shed 2 bases and J shed 4 bases, with 12 bases lying between them. Germline-derived CDR1 and CDR2 are SGHTA and FQGNSA. In nucleotides, the CDR3 is TGTGCCAGCAGCTTAAGAGACACGCAAAATCAGCCCCAGCATTTT. Residues: CASSLRDTQNQPQHF. Drawing the rest from reference TRBV7-2 and TRBJ1-5, the complete variable domain is GAGVSQSPSNKVTEKGKDVELRCDPISGHTALYWYRQSLGQGLEFLIYFQGNSAPDKSGLPSDRFSAERTGGSVSTLTIQRTQQEDSAVYLCASSLRDTQNQPQHFGDGTRLSIL.

J is TRBJ1-1 and V is TRBV6-2 or TRBV6-3; 7 bases match TRBD1. Per germline, CDR1 MNHEY and CDR2 SVGEGT. V dropped 5 bases and J dropped 0; count of bases not matched to a gene: 9. This CDR3 has 16 residues. CDR3 nucleotide sequence: TGTGCCAGCAGTCCGCGACAGGGCCAGATGAACACTGAAGCTTTCTTT. This encodes CASSPRQGQMNTEAFF.

The chain combines TRBV5-1 with TRBJ2-1, with 7 bases that match TRBD2. The CDR3 runs to 15 residues. Germline V CDR1 and CDR2: SGHRS, YFSETQ. The J segment lost 0 bases and the V segment lost 2 bases, leaving 2 bases of the junction unmatched. This CDR3 is CASSLAGFSYNEQFF. CDR3 in DNA: TGCGCCAGCAGCTTAGCGGGGTTCTCCTACAATGAGCAGTTCTTC.

The rearrangement links TRBV6-5 to TRBJ1-3; maybe TRBD1 (6 bases). Per germline, CDR1 MNHEY and CDR2 SVGAGI. The CDR3 runs to 14 residues. Trimming stripped 7 bases from V and 2 bases from J, with 12 bases between. CDR3 coding DNA: TGTGCCAGCAACAAACAGGGTACTGGAAACACCATATATTTT. This translates into CASNKQGTGNTIYF.

The chain employs TRBV12-3 or TRBV12-4 and TRBJ1-5, with 10 positions matching TRBD1. CDR3 size: 13 residues. V shed 6 bases and J 5 bases; nucleotides not matched to a gene: 1. Written as DNA, the CDR3 is TGTGCCAGCAGGGGGACAGGGGATCAGCCCCAGCATTTT. Translation gives CASRGTGDQPQHF.

The chain is built from TRBV29-1 and TRBJ1-2; a weak D match, TRBD1 (6 bases). Per germline, CDR1 SQVTM and CDR2 ANQGSEA. The CDR3 runs 16 residues. Deletions cut 6 bases from V and 0 bases from J, with 20 bases between. The CDR3 coding sequence is TGCAGCGTCGCCCCGGGACAAAGCGTATCTAACTATGGCTACACCTTC. This translates into CSVAPGQSVSNYGYTF. Full variable domain (rest looked up from reference TRBV29-1 and TRBJ1-2): SAVISQKPSRDICQRGTSLTIQCQVDSQVTMMFWYRQQPGQSLTLIATANQGSEATYESGFVIDKFPISRPNLTFSTLTVSNMSPEDSSIYLCSVAPGQSVSNYGYTFGSGTRLTVV.

This clone was recorded only once. The chain links TRBV7-2 to TRBJ2-1, with D maybe TRBD2 (6 bases). V lost 5 bases and J 5 bases, leaving 19 bases between the germline ends. The CDR3 is 16 amino acids. Germline V CDR1 and CDR2: SGHTA, FQGNSA. CDR3 coding DNA: TGTGCCAGCAGCCCGACGGAGGGCAGGGTAAACAATGAGCAGTTCTTC. Amino acids: CASSPTEGRVNNEQFF.

The chain recombines TRBV27 with TRBJ2-1; 10 bases map to TRBD2. CDR1 MNHEY and CDR2 SMNVEV come from the germline V gene (reference sequence). This CDR3 has 16 amino acids. The trim removed 7 bases at V and 5 bases at J, leaving 11 bases unmatched. The CDR3 sequence is CASTLSRSGGNNEQFF. In DNA form, the CDR3 reads TGTGCCAGCACCCTATCCCGTAGCGGGGGGAACAATGAGCAGTTCTTC.